Below are 14 T cell receptor beta chains sequenced from a single sample in a study of blood T cell repertoires in COVID-19. Here immunoSEQ multiplex PCR was the method, and the copy in TCRdb shows in-frame clones only, minus some. The sample contains around 250,000 clones, around 80% of which appear only once. What was sequenced was PBMCs or T cells enriched from blood (not recorded which). The receptors originated from a man aged 25-45 years with acute COVID-19.

The chain recombines TRBV7-2 with TRBJ2-1, with D possibly being TRBD2 (5 bases). The CDR3 covers 13 residues. Germline CDR1 SGHTA, CDR2 FQGNSA. V was pared by 0 bases and J by 9 bases, with 9 bases between. The CDR3 bases are TGTGCCAGCAGCTTAGCCGTAGCGACTGAGCAGTTCTTC. Translated: CASSLAVATEQFF.

J is TRBJ2-7 and V is TRBV6-1; D is uncertain. The germline V gene has CDR1 MNHNS and CDR2 SASEGT. The CDR3 spans 13 residues. Trimming stripped 2 bases from V and 0 bases from J, with 5 bases between. The CDR3 loop is CASSEPSSYEQYV. As DNA, the CDR3 is TGTGCCAGCAGTGAACCGAGCTCCTACGAGCAGTACGTC.

This chain connects TRBV6-5 to TRBJ2-5; weak D call: TRBD2 (5 bases). Germline V CDR1 and CDR2: MNHEY, SVGAGI. The CDR3 sequence is 13 residues long. V was trimmed by 0 bases and J by 14 bases, leaving 16 bases between them. The CDR3 coding sequence is TGTGCCAGCAGTTACTCGTCTAGCCCGACGGTCTACTTC. It yields the protein CASSYSSSPTVYF.

The V call is TRBV29-1, the J call TRBJ1-1; unclear D gene. V shed 5 bases and J shed 7 bases, with 8 bases lying between them. This CDR3 spans 10 amino acids. Germline values: CDR1 SQVTM, CDR2 ANQGSEA. Written as DNA, the CDR3 is TGCAGCGTTCTAACCTATGAAGCTTTCTTT. Encoded protein: CSVLTYEAFF. Full variable domain (outside the CDR3, taken from reference TRBV29-1 and TRBJ1-1): SAVISQKPSRDICQRGTSLTIQCQVDSQVTMMFWYRQQPGQSLTLIATANQGSEATYESGFVIDKFPISRPNLTFSTLTVSNMSPEDSSIYLCSVLTYEAFFGQGTRLTVV.

This clone was counted only a few times. The V and J genes are TRBV7-9 and TRBJ1-1, with unresolved D. Trimming cost V 0 bases and J 6 bases, with 5 bases left between them. The CDR3 covers 12 residues. Germline CDR1 reads SEHNR; CDR2 reads FQNEAQ (reference sequence). CDR3 amino acids: CASSLAQSEAFF. Here the CDR3 DNA reads TGTGCCAGCAGCTTAGCACAATCTGAAGCTTTCTTT.

This clone was detected a few times. The chain combines TRBV6-2 or TRBV6-3 with TRBJ1-2, with 7 positions matching TRBD1. V was clipped by 4 bases and J by 2 bases; unmatched bases: 1. This CDR3 is built from 13 residues. Germline CDR1 is MNHEY and CDR2 is SVGEGT. The CDR3 DNA reads as TGTGCCAGCAGTTTGGGACAGAACTATGGCTACACCTTC. It codes for CASSLGQNYGYTF.

This clone is a singleton in its sample. The gene calls are TRBV9 and TRBJ1-2; D ambiguous. The V end lost 3 bases, the J end lost 7 bases, and 10 bases lay between the germline ends. Per the germline V gene, CDR1 is SGDLS and CDR2 is YYNGEE. CDR3 size: 12 residues. The CDR3 loop reads CASSGTAGGYTF. The DNA for the CDR3 is TGTGCCAGCAGCGGAACGGCGGGTGGCTACACCTTC.

V gene TRBV15 combines with J gene TRBJ1-4; TRBD1 matches at 7 bases. The CDR3 has 15 residues. J gave up 3 bases and V 0 bases, and 1 base lay outside the gene matches. Per the germline V gene, CDR1 is LNHNV and CDR2 is YYDKDF (reference sequence). In nucleotides, the CDR3 is TGTGCCACCAGCAGAGAAGGGACAGCTAATGAAAAACTGTTTTTT. It translates to CATSREGTANEKLFF.

The chain combines TRBV3-1 (or the pseudogene TRBV3-2) with TRBJ2-1; 10 bases are a match to TRBD2. Germline CDR1 and CDR2: LGHDT and YNNKEL (reference sequence). The V segment lost 4 bases and the J segment 9 bases; nucleotides outside the gene matches: 9. This CDR3 is built from 15 residues. In DNA, the CDR3 is TGTGCCAGCAGCCTATCTAGCGGGAGACGATTTGAGCAGTTCTTC. Amino acids: CASSLSSGRRFEQFF.

The rearrangement links TRBV3-1 (or the pseudogene TRBV3-2) to TRBJ2-1; 13 nucleotides line up with TRBD2. The length of the CDR3 is 15 residues. The V gene end was trimmed by 1 base and the J gene end by 6 bases; junction bases not matched to a gene: 0. Germline V lookup: CDR1 LGHDT, CDR2 YNNKEL (reference sequence). The CDR3 is CASSQGTSGSNEQFF. DNA of the CDR3: TGTGCCAGCAGCCAAGGGACTAGCGGGAGCAATGAGCAGTTCTTC.

The chain recombines TRBV13 with TRBJ1-1; TRBD1 is a possible D gene (5 bases). V lost 5 bases and J 13 bases, leaving 17 bases between the germline ends. Germline values: CDR1 PRHDT, CDR2 FYEKMQ (reference sequence). This CDR3 has 12 residues. The CDR3 nucleotides read TGTGCCAGCAGCCAAGGACCTCGTAGGGGTTTCTTT. Its translation: CASSQGPRRGFF.

CDR3 protein: CASSLSSAGELFF. The CDR3 region has the DNA TGCGCCAGCAGCTTGTCGTCCGCCGGGGAGCTGTTTTTT. The chain uses TRBV5-1 and TRBJ2-2; D is unclear. The V and J ends lost 1 base and 6 bases respectively, with 7 bases between them. The germline CDR1 and CDR2 sequences are SGHRS and YFSETQ. This CDR3 is built from 13 residues.

The J gene is TRBJ2-5, the V gene TRBV24-1; TRBD2 is a possible D gene (7 bases). V was cut by 7 bases and J by 5 bases, with 16 bases left in between. The CDR3 length is 14 residues. Germline CDR1 reads KGHDR; CDR2 reads SFDVKD. In nucleotides, the CDR3 is TGTGCCACCAGCCTCGGGGGGCCCCGGGAGACCCAGTACTTC. Its translation is CATSLGGPRETQYF.

The chain couples TRBV5-1 to TRBJ2-3, with TRBD1 identical over 7 bases. With 4 bases clipped from V and 1 base from J, the junction kept 6 bases outside the gene matches. The length of the CDR3 is 15 residues. Germline-derived CDR1 and CDR2 are SGHRS and YFSETQ. The CDR3 loop is CASSTEGTGTDTQYF. The CDR3 DNA reads TGCGCCAGCAGCACGGAAGGGACAGGCACAGATACGCAGTATTTT.